This T cell receptor (beta chain) was found in a study of blood T cells in healthy people across ages. Then a second PCR, running roughly 7 to 11 cycles, was carried out with a sample-barcoded 5' primer and a J-beta primer mix. Every sample produced at least 2.5 million CDR3-containing paired-end reads. TCRdb analysed the 5' RACE reads with MiXCR anew, one entry per CDR3 protein. The repertoire holds about 770,000 distinct CDR3 sequences, with 40% to 50% as singletons. V lost 4 bases and J 0 bases, leaving 19 bases between the germline ends. This CDR3 comprises 18 residues. This clonotype was observed a handful of times. Its antigen is undetermined. Points from the study as a whole: Higher diversity and more naive CD4+ cells were features of long-lived donors, compared to aged donors. TCR beta diversity, measured per million T cells, fell in a roughly linear way with age.

The rearrangement joins TRBV12-3 or TRBV12-4 to TRBJ2-1; D is possibly TRBD1 (6 bases). This receptor was identified in a man in his sixties in good health. Sequencing was performed on blood. The CDR3 DNA reads as TGTGCCAGCAGTTCCCGCCGGGACGGACAGAGCTCCTACAATGAGCAGTTCTTC. Its protein is CASSSRRDGQSSYNEQFF.